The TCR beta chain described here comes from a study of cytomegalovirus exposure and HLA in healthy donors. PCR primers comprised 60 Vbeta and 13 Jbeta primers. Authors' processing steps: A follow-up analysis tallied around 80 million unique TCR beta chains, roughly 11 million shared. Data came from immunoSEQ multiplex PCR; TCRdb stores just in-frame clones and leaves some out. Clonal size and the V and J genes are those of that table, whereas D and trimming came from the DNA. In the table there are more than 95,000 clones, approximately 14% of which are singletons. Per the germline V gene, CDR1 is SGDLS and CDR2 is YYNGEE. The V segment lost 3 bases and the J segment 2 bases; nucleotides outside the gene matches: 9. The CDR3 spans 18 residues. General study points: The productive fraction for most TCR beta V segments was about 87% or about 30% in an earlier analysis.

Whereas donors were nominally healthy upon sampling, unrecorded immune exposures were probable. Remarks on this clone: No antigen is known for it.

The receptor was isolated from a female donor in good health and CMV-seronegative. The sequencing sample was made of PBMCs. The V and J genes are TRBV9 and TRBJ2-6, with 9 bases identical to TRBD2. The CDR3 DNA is TGTGCCAGCAGCGGCCCCGGGACTAGCTTAACTGGGGCCAACGTCCTGACTTTC. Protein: CASSGPGTSLTGANVLTF.